One and the same sample provided the 31 T cell receptor beta chains below, sequenced in a study of T cells in pancreatic ductal adenocarcinoma. Surgery without prior neoadjuvant therapy was the treatment of the selected pancreatic ductal adenocarcinoma patients. Using immunoSEQ multiplex PCR, the repertoire was profiled, and TCRdb retains in-frame clones only, with some absent. The repertoire includes about 29,000 clones, just over 90% of them detected once, and roughly 2.3% sits in the top ten. The material sequenced was PBMCs. These receptors all stem from a human donor with pancreatic ductal adenocarcinoma.

The rearrangement links TRBV7-9 to TRBJ1-1; D possibly corresponds to TRBD1 (6 bases). CDR3 size: 13 residues. Germline values: CDR1 SEHNR, CDR2 FQNEAQ (reference sequence). Trimming shortened V by 1 base and J by 7 bases, and 10 bases separated the two germline ends. DNA of the CDR3: TGTGCCAGCAGCTTAGGGGGGCTTGGTGAAGCTTTCTTT. Protein sequence: CASSLGGLGEAFF.

The chain carries TRBV30 and TRBJ2-7; D gene ambiguous. Germline V gene lookup returns CDR1 GTSNPN and CDR2 SVGIG (reference sequence). The CDR3 is 12 residues long. V shed 0 bases and J shed 4 bases, with 7 bases lying between them. This CDR3 reads CAWSVTGYEQYF. DNA for the CDR3: TGTGCCTGGAGTGTAACCGGGTACGAGCAGTACTTC.

This chain joins TRBV6-1 and TRBJ2-5; D gene ambiguous. Germline CDR1 reads MNHNS; CDR2 reads SASEGT. Trimming left V 1 base short and J 7 bases short, with 7 bases between. CDR3 size: 12 residues. DNA of the CDR3: TGTGCCAGCAGTGAAGGCCGTGGGACCCAGTACTTC. It codes for CASSEGRGTQYF.

About this clone itself: An end of the junction differs from the germline gene, which may be a read error. The gene calls are TRBV6-5 and TRBJ2-7; D is possibly TRBD1 (6 bases). The CDR3 has 12 amino acids. Looked up from germline, CDR1 is MNHEY and CDR2 is SVGAGI. The CDR3: CASSYGFRDTLF. The DNA of the CDR3 is TGTGCCAGCAGTTACGGCTTCAGGGACACCCTATTC.

The gene calls are TRBV9 and TRBJ2-4, with D perhaps assigned TRBD1 or TRBD2 (5 bases each). V was pared by 2 bases and J by 3 bases, with 18 bases between. The CDR3 spans 17 residues. Germline values: CDR1 SGDLS, CDR2 YYNGEE. CDR3 loop: CASSVATTGGGKNIQYF. CDR3 DNA: TGTGCCAGCAGCGTCGCCACTACAGGCGGAGGCAAAAACATTCAGTACTTC.

This chain joins TRBV28 and TRBJ1-5; TRBD1 aligns across 7 bases. Per germline, CDR1 MDHEN and CDR2 SYDVKM. V lost 6 bases to trimming and J lost 5 bases; unmatched junction nucleotides: 13. This CDR3 has 16 amino acids. The DNA of the CDR3 is TGTGCCAGCAGGCTAGACAGGGCTCTCCGGGATCAGCCCCAGCATTTT. Translating gives CASRLDRALRDQPQHF.

The CDR3 sequence is CASSGGPLGTDTQYF. CDR3 coding DNA: TGTGCCAGTAGCGGGGGACCGCTGGGCACAGATACGCAGTATTTT. The rearrangement links TRBV19 to TRBJ2-3, with a weak D call TRBD2 (6 bases). This CDR3 is 15 amino acids long. V was clipped by 6 bases and J by 1 base, with 14 bases between them. Germline CDR1 reads LNHDA; CDR2 reads SQIVND (reference sequence).

This chain links TRBV27 with TRBJ2-1; TRBD2 agrees at 9 bases. Looked up from germline, CDR1 is MNHEY and CDR2 is SMNVEV (reference sequence). This CDR3 region has 15 residues. Germline trimming cut 6 bases from V and 0 bases from J; bases unmatched to any gene: 3. The CDR3 loop reads CASRDSGSSYNEQFF. The CDR3 nucleotides are TGTGCCAGCAGAGATAGCGGGAGCTCCTACAATGAGCAGTTCTTC.

This sequence joins TRBV9 and TRBJ1-1; D is unresolved. The CDR3 has 11 residues. V gave up 1 base and J gave up 6 bases, with 4 bases separating them. Germline CDR1 is SGDLS and CDR2 is YYNGEE. The CDR3 loop reads CASSVSAEAFF. CDR3 nucleotide sequence: TGTGCCAGCAGCGTATCAGCTGAAGCTTTCTTT.

The V and J genes are TRBV6-6 and TRBJ1-5; tentative D call: TRBD1 (6 bases). Looked up from germline, CDR1 is MNHNY and CDR2 is SVGAGI (reference sequence). V was clipped by 5 bases and J by 5 bases, with 10 bases between them. The CDR3 is 13 residues long. CDR3: CASSTDSHQPQHF. Written as DNA, the CDR3 is TGTGCCAGCAGTACGGACAGCCATCAGCCCCAGCATTTT.

The gene calls are TRBV27 and TRBJ2-1; D gene uncertain. CDR1 and CDR2 from the germline V gene are MNHEY and SMNVEV (reference sequence). CDR3 length: 13 residues. V was pared by 0 bases and J by 4 bases, with 4 bases between. DNA of the CDR3: TGTGCCAGCAGTTTATCTCTGTACAATGAGCAGTTCTTC. It translates to CASSLSLYNEQFF.

The gene calls are TRBV15 and TRBJ2-7; 7 bases match TRBD1. The trim removed 1 base at V and 2 bases at J, leaving 11 bases unmatched. The CDR3 sequence is 17 residues long. CDR1 and CDR2 (germline): LNHNV, YYDKDF (reference sequence). Here the CDR3 reads CATSRGGRQGKTYEQYF. The CDR3 DNA reads TGTGCCACCAGCAGAGGGGGACGACAGGGTAAGACCTACGAGCAGTACTTC.

The genes are TRBV11-3 and TRBJ2-7; D not resolved. V was pared by 4 bases and J by 3 bases, with 4 bases between. The CDR3 is 11 amino acids. Germline CDR1 is SGHNT and CDR2 is YENEEA. CDR3 DNA: TGTGCCAGCAGCTCCCACTACGAGCAGTACTTC. It yields the protein CASSSHYEQYF.

The rearrangement uses TRBV4-1 and TRBJ2-1; D is unclear. Germline values: CDR1 MGHRA, CDR2 YSYEKL. V was trimmed by 4 bases and J by 6 bases, leaving 19 bases between them. This CDR3 has 16 amino acids. The CDR3 region is CASSLLSPTLGNEQFF. Written as DNA, the CDR3 is TGCGCCAGCAGCCTCCTGTCCCCCACCTTAGGCAATGAGCAGTTCTTC.

The chain uses TRBV7-9 and TRBJ1-4, with a weak D call TRBD1 (5 bases). Germline V gene lookup returns CDR1 SEHNR and CDR2 FQNEAQ (reference sequence). The CDR3 consists of 16 residues. Trimming cost V 5 bases and J 5 bases, with 18 bases left between them. CDR3 sequence reads: CASSPAGRSLNEKLFF. CDR3 DNA sequence: TGTGCCAGCAGCCCGGCGGGGCGAAGCTTAAATGAAAAACTGTTTTTT.

The V call is TRBV7-2, the J call TRBJ2-5; D is ambiguous. The V end lost 4 bases, the J end lost 7 bases, and 16 bases lay between the germline ends. Germline V CDR1 and CDR2: SGHTA, FQGNSA. This CDR3 has 14 amino acids. The CDR3 bases are TGTGCCAGCAGCTCCCCACTACCCCCCCGGACCCAGTACTTC. It yields the protein CASSSPLPPRTQYF. Supplemented by reference TRBV7-2 and TRBJ2-5, the full variable domain reads GAGVSQSPSNKVTEKGKDVELRCDPISGHTALYWYRQSLGQGLEFLIYFQGNSAPDKSGLPSDRFSAERTGGSVSTLTIQRTQQEDSAVYLCASSSPLPPRTQYFGPGTRLLVL.

This sequence joins TRBV5-1 and TRBJ2-5, with D perhaps TRBD2 (7 bases). Deletions cut 6 bases from V and 1 base from J, with 16 bases between. The CDR3 runs to 15 residues. Germline assignment: CDR1 SGHRS and CDR2 YFSETQ. The chain's CDR3 is CASTSGGGGQETQYF. Here the CDR3 DNA reads TGCGCCAGCACTTCCGGAGGGGGGGGCCAAGAGACCCAGTACTTC.

This chain connects TRBV27 to TRBJ1-5; possibly TRBD1 for D (6 bases). The ends were cut back, 3 bases at V and 2 bases at J, with 20 bases in the middle. The germline CDR1 and CDR2 sequences are MNHEY and SMNVEV (reference sequence). The length of the CDR3 is 18 residues. CDR3 region: CASSFTGGGLRGNQPQHF. In DNA, the CDR3 is TGTGCCAGCAGTTTCACGGGAGGGGGGCTAAGGGGCAATCAGCCCCAGCATTTT.

The chain combines TRBV28 with TRBJ2-7; TRBD2 might be the D (7 bases). The CDR3 is 14 residues long. V gave up 10 bases and J gave up 5 bases, with 21 bases separating them. Germline V gives CDR1 MDHEN, CDR2 SYDVKM. CDR3 sequence reads: CATLVQGGAHEQYF. The CDR3 DNA is TGTGCCACCTTAGTTCAAGGGGGGGCCCACGAGCAGTACTTC.

The J gene is TRBJ2-3, the V gene TRBV5-1; 8 positions agree with TRBD2. The CDR3 has 15 amino acids. Germline V lookup: CDR1 SGHRS, CDR2 YFSETQ. The ends lost 0 bases at V and 2 bases at J; junction bases unmatched: 2. In nucleotides, the CDR3 is TGCGCCAGCAGCTTGGTAGCGGGAACCACAGATACGCAGTATTTT. Protein: CASSLVAGTTDTQYF.

The rearrangement uses TRBV2 and TRBJ1-5, with D hard to call. Trimming cost V 6 bases and J 4 bases, with 13 bases left between them. Per the germline V gene, CDR1 is SNHLY and CDR2 is FYNNEI. This CDR3 is built from 14 residues. The CDR3: CASSDGRRNQPQHF. CDR3 in DNA: TGTGCCAGCAGCGACGGACGGAGGAATCAGCCCCAGCATTTT.

The chain joins TRBV27 to TRBJ1-1; D not resolved. Germline V gene data show CDR1 as MNHEY and CDR2 as SMNVEV (reference sequence). The CDR3 consists of 17 residues. Trimming shortened V by 6 bases and J by 0 bases, and 20 bases separated the two germline ends. The CDR3 sequence: CASRRLAWVGMNTEAFF. CDR3 bases: TGTGCCAGCAGACGACTTGCGTGGGTAGGGATGAACACTGAAGCTTTCTTT.

V is TRBV7-2 and J is TRBJ1-3, with D hard to call. The CDR3 spans 15 residues. V was shortened by 0 bases and J by 0 bases, with 6 bases between the two germline ends. Germline V CDR1 and CDR2: SGHTA, FQGNSA. The CDR3 loop is CASSLAGHSGNTIYF. In DNA form, the CDR3 reads TGTGCCAGCAGCTTAGCAGGGCACTCTGGAAACACCATATATTTT. The variable domain in full, with the rest retrieved from reference TRBV7-2 and TRBJ1-3, is GAGVSQSPSNKVTEKGKDVELRCDPISGHTALYWYRQSLGQGLEFLIYFQGNSAPDKSGLPSDRFSAERTGGSVSTLTIQRTQQEDSAVYLCASSLAGHSGNTIYFGEGSWLTVV.

The gene calls are TRBV19 and TRBJ1-4, with TRBD1 identical over 7 bases. The CDR3 contains 17 residues. From germline, CDR1 is LNHDA and CDR2 SQIVND (reference sequence). Trimming cost V 3 bases and J 8 bases; bases outside gene matches: 15. CDR3 in amino acids: CASSIKGGAHPGEKLFF. The CDR3 bases are TGTGCCAGTAGTATCAAAGGGGGCGCCCATCCAGGGGAAAAACTGTTTTTT. Full variable domain (rest looked up from reference TRBV19 and TRBJ1-4): DGGITQSPKYLFRKEGQNVTLSCEQNLNHDAMYWYRQDPGQGLRLIYYSQIVNDFQKGDIAEGYSVSREKKESFPLTVTSAQKNPTAFYLCASSIKGGAHPGEKLFFGSGTQLSVL.

This clone was recorded once. The chain has TRBV19 and TRBJ2-6; D gene uncertain. CDR1 and CDR2 from the germline V gene are LNHDA and SQIVND (reference sequence). With 5 bases removed from V and 0 bases from J, the gap between germline ends came to 11 bases. The CDR3 has 16 amino acids. The CDR3 is CASSPVGVSGANVLTF. The CDR3 DNA is TGTGCCAGTAGTCCGGTTGGTGTCTCTGGGGCCAACGTCCTGACTTTC.

The chain uses TRBV18 and TRBJ2-7, with a weak D call TRBD2 (6 bases). The length of the CDR3 is 14 residues. V shed 6 bases and J shed 6 bases, with 18 bases lying between them. CDR1 KGHSH and CDR2 LQKENI come from the germline V gene. CDR3 in amino acids: CASSRQGGSSEQYF. CDR3 sequence (DNA): TGTGCCAGCTCGCGTCAAGGAGGGTCTAGCGAGCAGTACTTC.

This clone was recorded only once. The chain recombines TRBV6-1 with TRBJ2-2, with D possibly being TRBD1 or TRBD2 (5 bases each). The CDR3 loop spans 14 amino acids. CDR1 is MNHNS, CDR2 SASEGT, per germline. V dropped 2 bases and J dropped 3 bases, with 7 bases sitting between them. The CDR3 here is CASSERGDTGELFF. The CDR3 DNA reads TGTGCCAGCAGTGAAAGAGGGGACACCGGGGAGCTGTTTTTT.

This clone has just a few counts. The chain joins TRBV7-9 to TRBJ2-2; 7 bases fit TRBD2. The CDR3 is made up of 18 amino acids. V lost 5 bases, J lost 9 bases, and 21 bases stayed unmatched. From germline, CDR1 is SEHNR and CDR2 FQNEAQ (reference sequence). For the CDR3, the DNA is TGTGCCAGCAGCCACCAACCCGCGGGAGTACGAAGTGAGAGGGAGCTGTTTTTT. Translated: CASSHQPAGVRSERELFF. Looking up the rest from reference TRBV7-9 and TRBJ2-2 gives the full variable domain: DTGVSQNPRHKITKRGQNVTFRCDPISEHNRLYWYRQTLGQGPEFLTYFQNEAQLEKSRLLSDRFSAERPKGSFSTLEIQRTEQGDSAMYLCASSHQPAGVRSERELFFGEGSRLTVL.

The V gene is TRBV19, the J gene TRBJ1-2; D possibly corresponds to TRBD1 (5 bases). The V and J ends lost 7 bases and 7 bases respectively, with 16 bases between them. Germline CDR1 and CDR2: LNHDA and SQIVND (reference sequence). The CDR3 is 13 amino acids. Written as DNA, the CDR3 is TGTGCCAGTACTCTCGGAGGGGCCGTTGGCTACACCTTC. It codes for CASTLGGAVGYTF.

The J gene is TRBJ2-3, the V gene TRBV9, with TRBD2 identical over 11 bases. V was clipped by 0 bases and J by 7 bases; unmatched bases: 10. CDR1 is SGDLS, CDR2 YYNGEE, per germline. The CDR3 is 17 amino acids. CDR3 nucleotides: TGTGCCAGCAGCGTAGGTGAGGGACTAGCGGATTCAAATACGCAGTATTTT. Translating it yields CASSVGEGLADSNTQYF.

The chain couples TRBV9 to TRBJ1-2, with 8 nucleotides matching TRBD1. The CDR3 contains 15 residues. Germline V lookup: CDR1 SGDLS, CDR2 YYNGEE. The J segment lost 2 bases and the V segment lost 4 bases, leaving 7 bases of the junction unmatched. CDR3 protein: CASSPSGTGNYGYTF. The CDR3 DNA sequence: TGTGCCAGCAGCCCTTCCGGGACAGGCAACTATGGCTACACCTTC.